This TCR beta chain stems from a study of blood T cell repertoires in COVID-19. V lost 2 bases to trimming and J lost 8 bases; unmatched junction nucleotides: 5. From germline, CDR1 is MDHEN and CDR2 SYDVKM. The CDR3 consists of 14 residues. Data came from immunoSEQ multiplex PCR; TCRdb stores just in-frame clones and leaves some out. The sample includes 310,000 or so clones, about nine tenths of them seen just once. This sequence originates from a woman aged 25 to 39 with COVID-19, enrolled during active disease. This chain connects TRBV28 to TRBJ1-3; 8 bases map to TRBD1. The sequencing input was peripheral blood. CDR3: CASSLQGALDTIYF. The CDR3 DNA is TGTGCCAGCAGTTTACAGGGGGCGCTGGACACCATATATTTT.